This entry features one T cell receptor (beta chain) sequence. Its antigen is still unknown. Germline V CDR1 and CDR2: SGHVS, FNYEAQ. This CDR3 has 11 residues. Trimming took 6 bases from V and 9 from J, leaving 9 bases between them. MiXCR was run by TCRdb on the RACE reads, yielding one entry per CDR3 protein. The sample lists just over 80,000 distinct CDR3 sequences, approximately 11% seen once, with around 4% in the top ten. The data were taken from a study of human T cells and chemical hapten exposure. Study-wide background: A 2 cm by 2 cm inner upper arm patch received 2% DPC for sensitization. TCR yield per sample varied, mainly due to pooled library volumes. Study findings and constraints: Significantly more large CDR3 similarity clusters arose among expanded TCRs than among controls.

Time point: patch test 1, 2 weeks after DPC sensitization. Treatment in this sample: therapeutic diphenylcyclopropenone sensitization with weekly scalp DPC. Donors, patients with alopecia ranging from 18 to 70 years old and judged suitable for DPC, provided samples. Sequenced here: whole blood, sampled in connection with sensitization to the hapten diphenylcyclopropenone (DPC). The rearrangement links TRBV7-6 to TRBJ2-1, with a weak D call TRBD2 (6 bases). This TCR was sampled from a woman in her forties or fifties with alopecia areata. Some clones in this sample may be carry-over from other donors' samples. The CDR3 sequence: CASSRDFEQFF. The CDR3 DNA is TGTGCCAGCAGTCGGGACTTTGAGCAGTTCTTC.